One TCR beta chain is described in this entry. This sample is part of a study of Tregs in tolerant kidney transplant recipients. Unstimulated Tregs (CD4+CD25+CD127-) and CD4+CD25- non-Tregs were sorted from PBMCs. Measured with immunoSEQ multiplex PCR; TCRdb has only the in-frame clones, and not every one. The sample holds 240,000 or so clones, roughly four fifths seen once. The TCR sequence derives from a human donor in good health. Source material: CD4+ T cells from blood.

DNA for the CDR3: TGCGCCAGCAGCTCAGGGACCACGAACACTGAAGCTTTCTTT. It yields the protein CASSSGTTNTEAFF. The rearrangement links TRBV5-1 to TRBJ1-1, with TRBD1 as a possible D gene (5 bases). CDR1 is SGHRS, CDR2 YFSETQ, per germline. The CDR3 spans 14 residues. Trimming pared 3 bases from V and 1 base from J, leaving 10 bases between.